The clone carrying this TCR beta chain was seen a handful of times. Cells sorted as Tregs were CD4+, CD25+ and CD127-/low. TCRdb re-analysed the 5' RACE reads in MiXCR, keeping a single row per CDR3 protein. The table has about 9,000 distinct CDR3 sequences, 34% seen once; the top ten hold about 5%. This CDR3 contains 15 residues. Per germline, CDR1 SGHRS and CDR2 YFSETQ. After removal of 2 bases from V and 3 bases from J, the junction contained 5 bases not matched to a gene. The sample comprised Tregs sorted from blood. The TCR was taken from a female donor with breast cancer. The gene calls are TRBV5-1 and TRBJ2-1, with 7 bases identical to TRBD2. The CDR3 loop reads CASSLGLVVYNEQFF. CDR3 nucleotide sequence: TGCGCCAGCAGCTTAGGACTAGTGGTCTACAATGAGCAGTTCTTC.